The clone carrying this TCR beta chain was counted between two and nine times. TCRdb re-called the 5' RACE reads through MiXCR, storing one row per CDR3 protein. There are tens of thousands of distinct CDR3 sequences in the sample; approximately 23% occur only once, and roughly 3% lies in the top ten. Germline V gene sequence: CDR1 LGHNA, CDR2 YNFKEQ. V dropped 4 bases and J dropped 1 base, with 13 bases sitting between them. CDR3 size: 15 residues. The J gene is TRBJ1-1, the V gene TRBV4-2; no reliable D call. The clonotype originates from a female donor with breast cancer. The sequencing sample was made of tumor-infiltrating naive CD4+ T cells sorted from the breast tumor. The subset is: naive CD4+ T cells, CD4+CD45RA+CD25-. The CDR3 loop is CASSRGSQENTEAFF. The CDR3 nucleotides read TGTGCCAGCAGCCGGGGTTCTCAGGAGAACACTGAAGCTTTCTTT.